The 20 T cell receptor delta chains listed next were all sequenced from one sample in a study of γδ T cells in repeated Plasmodium falciparum infection. Gammadelta T cells were flow-sorted from PBMC into Vgamma9/Vdelta2+ and Vdelta2-negative populations for bulk analysis. TCRdb fed the multiplex PCR reads to CATT. The profile shows tens of thousands of delta-chain clones, 0.9% to 1% of them singletons. The sequenced sample was gamma-delta T cells from blood. These TCRs come from a pool of human donors (malaria-infected and uninfected, not separated).

Worth noting for this clone: TCRdb pairs this DNA with a much larger clone's protein that differs at residue 4, likely a read error; the protein shown was translated from the DNA. The J gene is TRDJ1, the V gene TRDV1; TRDD3 matches at 9 bases. No J gene was available from TCRdb, and it was assigned here by a germline match of the DNA. Germline assignment: CDR1 TSWWSYY and CDR2 QGS. This CDR3 contains 18 residues. The CDR3 spells CALEEFAWGMKTTDKLIF. In nucleotides, the CDR3 is TGTGCTCTTGAGGAATTCGCCTGGGGGATGAAGACGACCGATAAACTCATCTTT.

This clone occurred a few times. The TCRdb protein comes from a much larger clone and disagrees with this DNA's translation at residue 7, likely due to a read error; the protein given here is derived from the DNA. V is TRDV2 and J is TRDJ1, with 10 bases identical to TRDD3. The J gene comes from matching the DNA to germline here; TCRdb lacks it. CDR1 GEAIGNYY and CDR2 EKD come from the germline V gene. V was clipped by 3 bases and J by 3 bases; unmatched bases: 12. The CDR3 length is 17 residues. The CDR3 DNA follows: TGTGCCTGTGACCCGATACCCTACTGGGGGATTGCCGATAAACTCATCTTT. It translates to CACDPIPYWGIADKLIF.

As to this clone: Since a far larger clone is one base different, this is likely a read error. This CDR3 is also generated by other DNA sequences in the sample. This chain connects TRDV2 to TRDJ1, with 10 nucleotides matching TRDD3. CDR1 is GEAIGNYY and CDR2 is EKD in the germline V gene. There are 16 residues in the CDR3. The junction had 5 bases not matched to a gene; V was cut back by 1 base and J by 1 base. In DNA, the CDR3 is TGTGCCTGTGACACGGGGGATACGGTTTCCACCGATAAACTCATCTTT. Translating it yields CACDTGDTVSTDKLIF.

This clone turned up a few times. The mismatch at residue 17 between this DNA's translation and the TCRdb protein of a much larger clone likely reflects a read error; the protein shown is translated from the DNA. The chain uses TRDV2 and TRDJ1; possibly TRDD2 for D (5 bases). TCRdb does not report a J gene; here it was assigned by matching the DNA to germline references. The CDR3 totals 21 residues. Per germline, CDR1 GEAIGNYY and CDR2 EKD. The CDR3 sequence: CACDSLLKDLASHQGTNKLIF. Written as DNA, the CDR3 is TGTGCCTGTGACAGCCTACTAAAAGATCTCGCCTCCCATCAAGGCACCAATAAACTCATCTTT.

Note on this clone: The protein in TCRdb stems from a much larger clone and differs at residue 5 from this DNA's translation, likely a read error; here the protein is translated from the DNA. The chain couples TRDV2 to TRDJ1, with D uncertain. Trimming removed 3 bases at V and 5 bases at J, with 21 bases between. The CDR3 loop spans 16 amino acids. Germline V CDR1 and CDR2: GEAIGNYY, EKD. The CDR3 reads CACDAGRRAGVDKLIF. The CDR3 DNA sequence: TGTGCCTGTGACGCCGGTCGGAGGGCAGGCGTAGATAAACTCATCTTT.

As to this clone: Only one base separates this from a far larger clonotype, so it likely reflects a read error. The sample holds other DNA sequences that translate to the same CDR3. The chain joins TRDV1 to TRDJ1, with D possibly matching TRDD3 (6 bases). The J gene, absent from TCRdb, was called here by matching the DNA to germline. This CDR3 spans 22 amino acids. Germline V gene data show CDR1 as TSWWSYY and CDR2 as QGS. CDR3 amino acids: CALGELYRLGIRRVDGTDKLIF. As DNA, the CDR3 is TGTGCTCTTGGGGAACTGTACCGACTCGGGATAAGGAGAGTTGACGGCACCGACAAACTCATCTTT.

With respect to this clone: A far larger clone lies a single base away; this is likely a read error. This CDR3 is also generated by other DNA sequences in the sample. CDR3: CALGELSTGTADKLIF. The DNA of the CDR3 is TGTGCTCTTGGGGAACTAAGTACCGGGACGGCCGATAAACTCATCTTT. The chain recombines TRDV1 with TRDJ1; D is uncertain. V lost 0 bases and J 3 bases, leaving 14 bases between the germline ends. Germline V lookup: CDR1 TSWWSYY, CDR2 QGS. The CDR3 loop spans 16 amino acids.

The sample holds a few counts of this clone. This likely stems from a read error, as it lies one base from a far larger clone. Other DNA sequences in the sample encode the same CDR3. This rearrangement joins TRDV1 to TRDJ1; 10 bases fit TRDD3. Since TCRdb gives no J gene, matching the DNA to germline was used here to assign it. Germline loops: CDR1 TSWWSYY, CDR2 QGS. CDR3 length equals 20 residues. The CDR3: CALGEFAVRWGIRYTDKLIF. As DNA, the CDR3 is TGTGCTCTTGGGGAATTTGCGGTACGCTGGGGGATAAGGTACACTGATAAACTCATCTTT.

Comments on this clone: With a far larger clone one base away, a read error is the likely cause. Additional DNA sequences in this sample encode the identical CDR3. The V call is TRDV2, the J call TRDJ1; 10 bases match TRDD3. Since TCRdb gives no J gene, matching the DNA to germline was used here to assign it. This CDR3 is 16 amino acids long. CDR1 GEAIGNYY and CDR2 EKD come from the germline V gene. Trimming at V came to 3 bases and at J to 2 bases, leaving 8 bases not matched to a gene. CDR3 in amino acids: CACDGLGDSGTDKLIF. DNA for the CDR3: TGTGCCTGTGACGGGCTGGGGGATAGCGGAACCGATAAACTCATCTTT.

This clone was observed a handful of times. A single base is all that separates this from a far larger clone, so a read error is likely. Other DNA sequences in the sample encode the same CDR3. No J gene was called, and the V gene is TRDV1; the table's TRDD3 call for D was not verified on the DNA. This CDR3 comprises 19 residues. Germline-derived CDR1 and CDR2 are TSWWSYY and QGS. The CDR3 spells CALGVFLLGTGGYRNKLIF. The CDR3 nucleotides read TGTGCTCTTGGGGTATTCCTACTTGGAACTGGGGGATACAGGAATAAACTCATCTTC.

About this clone: This likely came from a read error, as a far larger clone is one base away. Additional DNA sequences in this sample encode the identical CDR3. The J segment was not called; the V segment is TRDV2; the listed D gene, TRDD3, was not tested against the DNA. The germline CDR1 and CDR2 sequences are GEAIGNYY and EKD. CDR3 length equals 16 residues. The CDR3 is CACDTGGYGYTDKLIF. CDR3 DNA: TGTGCCTGTGACACCGGGGGATACGGCTACACCGATAAGCTCATCTTT.

A few counts support this clone. This likely reflects a read error, since a far larger clone is one base away. The sample carries other DNA sequences with the same CDR3. As DNA, the CDR3 is TGTGCCCTTGGGGAACTCCCCGGGGCCGCTGGGGGACGATACACCGATAAACTCATCTTT. It is translated as CALGELPGAAGGRYTDKLIF. V usage is TRDV1 and J usage is TRDJ1; TRDD3 aligns across 8 bases. Since TCRdb gives no J gene, matching the DNA to germline was used here to assign it. Per the germline V gene, CDR1 is TSWWSYY and CDR2 is QGS. This CDR3 is built from 20 residues.

In the case of this clone: This is likely an artifact of a read error, given a far larger clone one base away. This specimen includes other DNA sequences encoding the same CDR3. The chain employs TRDV2 and TRDJ3; the match to TRDD3 covers 9 bases. Germline matching of the DNA provided the J gene here, since TCRdb leaves it blank. The CDR3 loop spans 22 amino acids. The J segment lost 0 bases and the V segment lost 1 base, leaving 15 bases of the junction unmatched. CDR1 and CDR2 from the germline V gene are GEAIGNYY and EKD. CDR3 sequence: CACDTVIARGYESSWDTRQMFF. CDR3 nucleotide sequence: TGTGCCTGTGACACTGTCATCGCAAGGGGATACGAGAGCTCCTGGGACACCCGACAGATGTTTTTC.

The table lists this clone with a few counts. TCRdb's protein for this DNA is that of a much larger clone and differs from the translation at residue 12, likely a read error; the protein shown is the DNA translation. CDR3 DNA sequence: TGTGCCTGTGACAGACTTCCTCGCGGGATACAGGACGACGACGATAAACTCATCTTT. It is translated as CACDRLPRGIQDDDDKLIF. The chain employs TRDV2 and TRDJ1; a weak D match, TRDD3 (7 bases). TCRdb leaves out the J gene; it was filled in here by matching the DNA to germline. V gave up 2 bases and J gave up 4 bases, with 28 bases separating them. Germline V CDR1 and CDR2: GEAIGNYY, EKD. This CDR3 is 19 amino acids long.

A few counts support this clone. The protein in TCRdb stems from a much larger clone and differs at residue 10 from this DNA's translation, likely a read error; here the protein is translated from the DNA. This chain links TRAV38-2/DV8 with TRDJ1, with 13 bases fitting TRDD3. Trimming removed 2 bases from V and 3 bases from J; junction bases left unmatched: 22. Germline values: CDR1 TSESDYY, CDR2 QEAYKQQN. This CDR3 spans 22 amino acids. The CDR3 spells CAYRRFFAFLPSTGGYADKLIF. The CDR3 DNA reads as TGTGCTTATAGGAGATTCTTTGCCTTCCTCCCGAGTACTGGGGGATACGCCGATAAACTCATCTTT.

This clone occurred a few times. TCRdb's protein, taken from a much larger clone, differs from this DNA's translation at residue 6, likely owing to a read error; the protein displayed comes from the DNA. The chain combines TRDV2 with TRDJ3; 11 bases are a match to TRDD3. The J gene, not given by TCRdb, was assigned here from a germline match of the nucleotide sequence. Looked up from germline, CDR1 is GEAIGNYY and CDR2 is EKD. The CDR3 loop spans 19 amino acids. The ends lost 0 bases at V and 0 bases at J; junction bases unmatched: 3. The CDR3 here is CACDTILGDSSWDTRQMFF. Here the CDR3 DNA reads TGTGCCTGTGACACCATACTGGGGGATAGCTCCTGGGACACCCGACAGATGTTTTTC.

Of note for this clone: The protein in TCRdb stems from a much larger clone and differs at residue 6 from this DNA's translation, likely a read error; here the protein is translated from the DNA. This chain links TRDV1 with TRDJ1; TRDD3 agrees at 12 bases. In the absence of a J gene in TCRdb, the DNA was matched to germline to assign it here. CDR3 length: 27 residues. Trimming at V came to 2 bases and at J to 0 bases, leaving 34 bases not matched to a gene. Looked up from germline, CDR1 is TSWWSYY and CDR2 is QGS. The CDR3 reads CALGEGGPRSILDWGIPSERYTDKLIF. Written as DNA, the CDR3 is TGTGCTCTTGGGGAAGGTGGCCCGAGATCGATTCTTGACTGGGGGATACCATCAGAGCGGTACACCGATAAACTCATCTTT.

This clone came up many times. This chain links TRDV1 with TRDJ1; the match to TRDD3 covers 11 bases. The ends lost 0 bases at V and 3 bases at J; junction bases unmatched: 39. This CDR3 region has 28 residues. Per the germline V gene, CDR1 is TSWWSYY and CDR2 is QGS. The CDR3, as DNA: TGTGCTCTTGGGGAACTGCATCTAAGGACTTCCCACACCCCAACGGGGTACTGGGGGATAGCTGGATCCGATAAACTCATCTTT. Residues: CALGELHLRTSHTPTGYWGIAGSDKLIF.

Concerning this clone itself: A far more abundant clone sits one base away, making this likely a read error. The same CDR3 arises from other DNA sequences in this sample as well. The J segment was not called; the V segment is TRDV2; whether TRDD3, the table's D call, matches the DNA was not checked. This CDR3 region has 17 residues. Germline CDR1 GEAIGNYY, CDR2 EKD. CDR3 coding DNA: TGTGCCTGTGACACCCCCTCTACTGGGGATAGCCCCGATAAACTCATCTTC. Protein: CACDTPSTGDSPDKLIF.

This clone turned up a few times. TCRdb pairs this DNA with a much larger clone's protein that differs at residue 10, likely a read error; the protein shown was translated from the DNA. The rearrangement uses TRDV2 and TRDJ1, with D perhaps TRDD3 (6 bases). Germline CDR1 reads GEAIGNYY; CDR2 reads EKD. The V and J ends lost 1 base and 0 bases respectively, with 26 bases between them. The CDR3 is made up of 20 amino acids. CDR3 DNA: TGTGCCTGTGACACTGATCAAAACTGGGAGATCGAAGGGTACACCGATAAACTCATCTTT. Translated: CACDTDQNWEIEGYTDKLIF.